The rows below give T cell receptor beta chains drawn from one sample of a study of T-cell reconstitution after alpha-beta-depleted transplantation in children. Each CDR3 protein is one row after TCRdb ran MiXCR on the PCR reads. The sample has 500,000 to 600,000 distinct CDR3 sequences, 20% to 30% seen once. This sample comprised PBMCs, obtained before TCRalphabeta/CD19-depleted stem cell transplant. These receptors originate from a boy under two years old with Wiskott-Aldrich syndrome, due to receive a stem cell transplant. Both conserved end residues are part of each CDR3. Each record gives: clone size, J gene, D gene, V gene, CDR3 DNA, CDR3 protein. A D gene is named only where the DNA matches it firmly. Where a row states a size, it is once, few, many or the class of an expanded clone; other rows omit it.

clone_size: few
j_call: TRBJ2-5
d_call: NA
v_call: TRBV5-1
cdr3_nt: TGCGCCAGCAGCAAGGCCCCACAGGAGACCCAGTACTTC
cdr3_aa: CASSKAPQETQYF

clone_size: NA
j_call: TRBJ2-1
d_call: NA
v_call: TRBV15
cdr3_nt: TGTGCCACCAGCTTTTTTGCAGGGAATGAGCAGTTCTTC
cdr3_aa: CATSFFAGNEQFF

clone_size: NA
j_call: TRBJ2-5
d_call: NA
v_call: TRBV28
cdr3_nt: TGTGCCAGCAGTTCATATCGGGGGCTTGAGACCCAGTACTTC
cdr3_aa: CASSSYRGLETQYF

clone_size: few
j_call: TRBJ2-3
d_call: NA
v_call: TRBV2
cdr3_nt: TGTGCCAGCAGTGATCGGCTAGGTAGCACAGATACGCAGTATTTT
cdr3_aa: CASSDRLGSTDTQYF

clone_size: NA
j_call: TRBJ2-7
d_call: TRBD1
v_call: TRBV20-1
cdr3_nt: TGCAGTGCTTCCAGGGACAGGGGTCCCTACGAGCAGTACTTC
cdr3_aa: CSASRDRGPYEQYF

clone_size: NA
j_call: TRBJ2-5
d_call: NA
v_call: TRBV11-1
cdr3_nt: TGTGCCAGCAGCCTACAGGGTACCGAGACCCAGTACTTC
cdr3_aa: CASSLQGTETQYF

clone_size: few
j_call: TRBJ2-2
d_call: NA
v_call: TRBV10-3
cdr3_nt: TGTGCCATCAGTGAGTCGAAGGTTGCAGCGACCTACACCGGGGAGCTGTTTTTT
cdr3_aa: CAISESKVAATYTGELFF

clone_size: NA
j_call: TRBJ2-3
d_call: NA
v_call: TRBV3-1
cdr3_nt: TGTGCCAGCAGCCAAGAGCGACGGCCTAGCACAGATACGCAGTATTTT
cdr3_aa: CASSQERRPSTDTQYF

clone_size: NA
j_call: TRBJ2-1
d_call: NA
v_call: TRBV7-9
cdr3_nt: TGTGCCAGCAGCTTAGCATCGGACCGGATCCGCGATGAGCAGTTCTTC
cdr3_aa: CASSLASDRIRDEQFF

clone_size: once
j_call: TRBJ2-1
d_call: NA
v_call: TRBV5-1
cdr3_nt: TGCGCCAGCAGCTTGGATTCCAGAAACAATGAGCAGTTCTTC
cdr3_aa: CASSLDSRNNEQFF

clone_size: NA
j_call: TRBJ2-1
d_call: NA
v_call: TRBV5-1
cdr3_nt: TGCGCCAGCAGCCAATTGGGAGGACATGAGCAGTTCTTC
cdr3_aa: CASSQLGGHEQFF

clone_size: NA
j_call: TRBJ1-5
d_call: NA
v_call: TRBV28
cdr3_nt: TGTGCCAGCAGAGGAGGTATTAGCAATCAGCCCCAGCATTTT
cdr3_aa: CASRGGISNQPQHF

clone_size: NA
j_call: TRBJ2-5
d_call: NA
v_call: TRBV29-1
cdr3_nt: TGCAGCGTTTTTTATCAAGAGACCCAGTACTTC
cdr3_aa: CSVFYQETQYF

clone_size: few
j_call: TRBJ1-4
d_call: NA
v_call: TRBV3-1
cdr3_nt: TGTGCCAGCAGCCAAGCGGCAGGGGCGCTTGGTGAAAAACTGTTTTTT
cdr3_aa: CASSQAAGALGEKLFF

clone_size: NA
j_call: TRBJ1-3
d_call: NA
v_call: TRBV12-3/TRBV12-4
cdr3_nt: TGTGCCAGCAGTTTTACAGGGACTGGAAACACCATATATTTT
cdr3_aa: CASSFTGTGNTIYF

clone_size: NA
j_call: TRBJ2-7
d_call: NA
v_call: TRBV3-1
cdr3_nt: TGTGCCAGCAGCCAAGTAGACGAGCAGTACTTC
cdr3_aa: CASSQVDEQYF

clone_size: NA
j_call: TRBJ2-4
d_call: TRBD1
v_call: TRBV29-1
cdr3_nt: TGCAGCGTTGAGGACAGGGAAAACATTCAGTACTTC
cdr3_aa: CSVEDRENIQYF

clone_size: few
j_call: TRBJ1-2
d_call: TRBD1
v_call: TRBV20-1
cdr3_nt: TGCAGTGCGACGATTGACAGGGCTACTGGCTACACCTTC
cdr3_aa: CSATIDRATGYTF

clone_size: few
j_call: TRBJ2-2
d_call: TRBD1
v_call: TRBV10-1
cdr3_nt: TGCGCCACACAGGGGGGCACCGGGGAGCTGTTTTTT
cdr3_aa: CATQGGTGELFF

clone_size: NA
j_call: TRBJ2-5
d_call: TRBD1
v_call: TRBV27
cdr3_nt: TGTGCCAGCAGCTCCGTGGGACAGATCCAAGAGACCCAGTACTTC
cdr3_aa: CASSSVGQIQETQYF

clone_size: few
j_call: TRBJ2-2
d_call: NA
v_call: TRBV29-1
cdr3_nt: TGCAGCGTTGGGTACACTGGTATTGCCGGGGAGCTGTTTTTT
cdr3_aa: CSVGYTGIAGELFF

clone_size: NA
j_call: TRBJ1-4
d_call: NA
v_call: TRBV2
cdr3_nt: TGTGCCAGCAGTGAAGCACGAAGAGCTAGTGAAAAACTGTTTTTT
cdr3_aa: CASSEARRASEKLFF

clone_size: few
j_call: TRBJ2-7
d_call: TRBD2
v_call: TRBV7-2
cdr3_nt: TGTGCCAGCAGCACCACTGGACTAGCGGGAGGTGAGCAGTACTTC
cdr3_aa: CASSTTGLAGGEQYF

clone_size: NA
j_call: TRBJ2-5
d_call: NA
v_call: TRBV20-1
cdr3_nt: TGCAGTGCTAGGCCGGGGCCCGCGGGAGAGACCCAGTACTTC
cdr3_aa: CSARPGPAGETQYF

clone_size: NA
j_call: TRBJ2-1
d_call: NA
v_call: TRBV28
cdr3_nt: TGTGCCAGCAGGTTGGGAAAGCTACTAGTGAGCTCCTACAATGAGCAGTTCTTC
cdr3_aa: CASRLGKLLVSSYNEQFF

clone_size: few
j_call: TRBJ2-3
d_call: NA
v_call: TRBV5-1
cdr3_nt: TGCGCCAGCAGCTGGGGACAAAGAAACACAGATACGCAGTATTTT
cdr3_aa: CASSWGQRNTDTQYF

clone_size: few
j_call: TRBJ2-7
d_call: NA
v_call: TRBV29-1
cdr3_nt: TGCAGCGTGGGCCTAAGATGGGGGTTTCACGAGCAGTACTTC
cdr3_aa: CSVGLRWGFHEQYF

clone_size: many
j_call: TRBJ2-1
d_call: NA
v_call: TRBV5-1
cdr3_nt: TGCGCCAGCAGCTTGGCAGCTGGCAATGAGCAGTTCTTC
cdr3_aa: CASSLAAGNEQFF

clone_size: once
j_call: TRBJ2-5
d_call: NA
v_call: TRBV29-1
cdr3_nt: TGCAGCGTTGTGTTACAGGGTGGGACCCAGTACTTC
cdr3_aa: CSVVLQGGTQYF

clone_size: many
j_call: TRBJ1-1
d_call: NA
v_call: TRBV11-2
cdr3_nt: TGTGCCAGCAGCTTATATATGGTGGGAAGCACTGAAGCTTTCTTT
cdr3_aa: CASSLYMVGSTEAFF

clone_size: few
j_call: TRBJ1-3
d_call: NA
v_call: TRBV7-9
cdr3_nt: TGTGCCAGCAGCTCCGGGGGGACTCTACGCTCTGGAAACACCATATATTTT
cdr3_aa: CASSSGGTLRSGNTIYF